The 23 T cell receptor beta chains reported below all come from one sample, sequenced in a study of T cell repertoires in cytomegalovirus infection. What these receptors recognize is not known. Each CDR3 protein is one row after TCRdb ran MiXCR on the reads. There are 50,000 to 65,000 distinct CDR3 sequences in the sample; more than 15% occur only once, and about two thirds lies in the top ten. The material was CD8+ T cells from cultured PBMCs, obtained from culture after CMV antigen stimulation. These receptors all stem from a human donor in good health (CMV status not recorded). Some clones in this sample may be carry-over from other donors' samples.

V is TRBV6-1 and J is TRBJ1-4; no firm D call. The CDR3 has 15 amino acids. The germline V gene has CDR1 MNHNS and CDR2 SASEGT. V shed 4 bases and J shed 0 bases, with 9 bases lying between them. The CDR3 reads CASSAFVATNEKLFF. The CDR3 DNA reads as TGTGCCAGCAGTGCCTTCGTTGCAACTAATGAAAAACTGTTTTTT.

This clonotype was seen only a few times. The genes are TRBV14 and TRBJ2-1; 8 bases are shared with TRBD2. Trimming cost V 3 bases and J 4 bases; bases outside gene matches: 17. Germline loops: CDR1 SGHDN, CDR2 FVKESK. The CDR3 spans 19 residues. The CDR3 here is CASSQTVDTSGSRYNEQFF. DNA for the CDR3: TGTGCCAGCAGCCAGACCGTAGATACGAGCGGGAGTAGGTACAATGAGCAGTTCTTC.

This clonotype has only a few counts. The J gene is TRBJ2-7, the V gene TRBV12-3 or TRBV12-4; D is undetermined. The CDR3 consists of 13 residues. The germline V and J ends were trimmed by 5 bases and 4 bases, with 12 bases remaining between them. CDR3 residues: CASSPIRSYEQYF. The CDR3 DNA is TGTGCCAGCAGTCCAATCCGGTCATACGAGCAGTACTTC.

The rearrangement uses TRBV10-3 and TRBJ2-5; 12 bases line up with TRBD2. The CDR3 length is 13 residues. J lost 5 bases, V lost 6 bases, and 1 base had no gene match. Germline CDR1 reads ENHRY; CDR2 reads SYGVKD. This chain's CDR3 is CAIRLAGGETQYF. The CDR3 coding sequence is TGTGCCATCAGACTAGCGGGGGGCGAGACCCAGTACTTC.

In this sample, this clonotype turned up a few times. This rearrangement joins TRBV7-2 to TRBJ1-5, with TRBD1 as a possible D gene (6 bases). Germline V CDR1 and CDR2: SGHTA, FQGNSA. This CDR3 region has 16 residues. V lost 1 base and J 2 bases, leaving 12 bases between the germline ends. Here the CDR3 reads CASSLDRGQGNQPQHF. CDR3 in DNA: TGTGCCAGCAGCTTAGATCGGGGGCAAGGCAATCAGCCCCAGCATTTT.

The chain combines TRBV5-4 with TRBJ2-7; possible D gene TRBD2, 6 bases. Germline V gene lookup returns CDR1 SGHNT and CDR2 YYREEE (reference sequence). V lost 0 bases and J lost 2, with 15 bases in between. This CDR3 contains 16 residues. The CDR3 nucleotides are TGTGCCAGCAGCTTGGAGGGGCTAGCGCGTCCCTACGAGCAGTACTTC. Amino acids: CASSLEGLARPYEQYF. The full variable domain, rest sourced from reference TRBV5-4 and TRBJ2-7, is ETGVTQSPTHLIKTRGQQVTLRCSSQSGHNTVSWYQQALGQGPQFIFQYYREEENGRGNFPPRFSGLQFPNYSSELNVNALELDDSALYLCASSLEGLARPYEQYFGPGTRLTVT.

This clonotype was observed at least ten times. The chain couples TRBV7-2 to TRBJ2-3; 9 bases are shared with TRBD2. The J segment lost 5 bases and the V segment lost 2 bases, leaving 8 bases of the junction unmatched. Germline V lookup: CDR1 SGHTA, CDR2 FQGNSA. CDR3 length equals 16 residues. The CDR3 loop reads CASSLRLTSGRDTQYF. CDR3 sequence (DNA): TGTGCCAGCAGCTTACGATTGACTAGCGGCAGAGATACGCAGTATTTT.

The rearrangement links TRBV7-6 to TRBJ2-1; 12 bases match TRBD2. V lost 5 bases, J lost 8 bases, and 10 bases stayed unmatched. Germline CDR1 SGHVS, CDR2 FNYEAQ. This CDR3 region has 16 residues. This CDR3 is CASSVRLAGVLDEQFF. CDR3 coding DNA: TGTGCCAGCAGCGTAAGACTAGCGGGAGTATTGGATGAGCAGTTCTTC.

There are a few counts of this clonotype. CDR3 coding DNA: TGTGCCAGCAGCTTAGGCGGTTTGAACACCGGGGAGCTGTTTTTT. This sequence encodes CASSLGGLNTGELFF. The chain joins TRBV7-9 to TRBJ2-2; no clear D gene. Trimming left V 1 base short and J 1 base short, with 7 bases between. There are 15 residues in the CDR3. Per germline, CDR1 SEHNR and CDR2 FQNEAQ (reference sequence).

This chain links TRBV27 with TRBJ1-2, with D hard to call. This CDR3 region has 15 residues. Per germline, CDR1 MNHEY and CDR2 SMNVEV (reference sequence). V lost 2 bases to trimming and J lost 6 bases, with 16 bases between them. The CDR3 sequence is CASSLGVGRDHGYTF. CDR3 coding DNA: TGTGCCAGCAGTTTAGGCGTCGGAAGGGATCATGGCTACACCTTC.

This clonotype occurred many times. This rearrangement joins TRBV7-9 to TRBJ1-1; 8 nucleotides align to TRBD1. The CDR3 has 15 amino acids. Germline V lookup: CDR1 SEHNR, CDR2 FQNEAQ (reference sequence). J was trimmed by 4 bases and V by 5 bases; bases with no gene match: 9. The CDR3 DNA reads as TGTGCCAGCAGCCTAAACAGGGGGGAAGGCACTGAAGCTTTCTTT. Protein product: CASSLNRGEGTEAFF.

The sample holds a few counts of this clonotype. V is TRBV10-1 and J is TRBJ1-1; the match to TRBD1 covers 9 bases. This CDR3 is built from 16 residues. Germline CDR1 is WNHNN and CDR2 is SYGVQD (reference sequence). V shed 1 base and J 3 bases; nucleotides not matched to a gene: 6. The CDR3 DNA follows: TGCGCCAGCAGTGAGTTCCTGGACAGGGGAGACACTGAAGCTTTCTTT. Amino acids: CASSEFLDRGDTEAFF.

This clonotype was counted a few times. The rearrangement links TRBV5-4 to TRBJ2-1, with 7 bases that match TRBD1. Germline assignment: CDR1 SGHNT and CDR2 YYREEE (reference sequence). Losses at the gene ends were 0 bases for V and 2 bases for J; bases not matched to a gene: 11. This CDR3 region has 18 residues. The CDR3, as DNA: TGTGCCAGCAGCTTGGAGCTGTGGACAGGTCAAACCTACAATGAGCAGTTCTTC. Its translation: CASSLELWTGQTYNEQFF.

In regard to this clonotype: This likely comes from a read error, as the CDR3 has no conserved phenylalanine or tryptophan at its end. The chain links TRBV7-9 to TRBJ2-1; the D is unclear. This CDR3 region has 15 residues. The germline V gene has CDR1 SEHNR and CDR2 FQNEAQ (reference sequence). Between the trimmed V and J ends, which lost 1 base and 2 bases, there was a span of 9 bases. CDR3 loop: CASSLGGVPYNEQFL. As DNA, the CDR3 is TGTGCCAGCAGCTTAGGGGGTGTGCCCTACAATGAGCAGTTCTTA.

This clonotype appeared a few times. The chain recombines TRBV29-1 with TRBJ1-2; D possibly corresponds to TRBD1 (5 bases). V shed 0 bases and J shed 2 bases, with 7 bases lying between them. The germline CDR1 and CDR2 sequences are SQVTM and ANQGSEA. The length of the CDR3 is 13 residues. Written as DNA, the CDR3 is TGCAGCGTTGAAGACAGGGTGAACTATGGCTACACCTTC. Translated: CSVEDRVNYGYTF.

The chain couples TRBV5-6 to TRBJ2-3; 7 positions match TRBD1. The V segment lost 0 bases and the J segment 0 bases; nucleotides outside the gene matches: 7. This CDR3 is 17 amino acids long. The germline CDR1 and CDR2 sequences are SGHDT and YYEEEE. CDR3 sequence reads: CASSLGTGPTSTDTQYF. The CDR3 DNA reads as TGTGCCAGCAGCTTGGGGACAGGTCCCACTAGCACAGATACGCAGTATTTT.

The V and J genes are TRBV7-2 and TRBJ1-1; D not resolved. The CDR3 consists of 13 residues. The V and J ends lost 3 bases and 3 bases respectively, with 8 bases between them. Germline V gene sequence: CDR1 SGHTA, CDR2 FQGNSA. CDR3 in amino acids: CASSFNLDTEAFF. CDR3 nucleotides: TGTGCCAGCAGCTTCAATTTGGACACTGAAGCTTTCTTT.

This clonotype occurred a few times. This chain joins TRBV7-2 and TRBJ1-1; D ambiguous. In germline, CDR1 is SGHTA, CDR2 FQGNSA. V lost 1 base and J 5 bases, leaving 8 bases between the germline ends. This CDR3 is built from 13 residues. The CDR3 is CASSLGRWTEAFF. CDR3 sequence (DNA): TGTGCCAGCAGCTTAGGCCGGTGGACTGAAGCTTTCTTT.

This chain links TRBV7-6 with TRBJ2-1; D is ambiguous. V was shortened by 3 bases and J by 10 bases, with 7 bases between the two germline ends. This CDR3 is 11 amino acids long. Germline CDR1 is SGHVS and CDR2 is FNYEAQ. The CDR3 coding sequence is TGTGCCAGCAGCTTCGAGAACGAGCAGTTCTTC. This gives the protein CASSFENEQFF.

This clonotype was recorded many times. This sequence joins TRBV6-1 and TRBJ2-3, with TRBD1 identical over 10 bases. The CDR3 is made up of 15 amino acids. J gave up 11 bases and V 5 bases, and 13 bases lay outside the gene matches. Germline loops: CDR1 MNHNS, CDR2 SASEGT. CDR3 in amino acids: CASSSGTGVRSMQYF. The DNA for the CDR3 is TGTGCCAGCAGTTCAGGGACAGGGGTTCGAAGTATGCAGTATTTT.

This clonotype came up many times. V gene TRBV6-2 or TRBV6-3 combines with J gene TRBJ2-1, with 9 nucleotides matching TRBD1. CDR1 and CDR2 (germline): MNHEY, SVGEGT. This CDR3 contains 16 residues. After removal of 5 bases from V and 5 bases from J, the junction contained 10 bases not matched to a gene. CDR3 amino acids: CASSPPGTGIHNEQFF. CDR3 DNA: TGTGCCAGCAGTCCGCCCGGGACAGGGATTCACAATGAGCAGTTCTTC.

This chain joins TRBV7-6 and TRBJ2-3; TRBD2 matches 12 bases. CDR3 length: 16 residues. The germline CDR1 and CDR2 sequences are SGHVS and FNYEAQ. With V trimmed by 5 bases and J by 5 bases, 8 bases remained unmatched. CDR3 DNA: TGTGCCAGCAGCCACGGGACTAGCGGGTTTTTAGATACGCAGTATTTT. Translated: CASSHGTSGFLDTQYF.

The chain combines TRBV7-6 with TRBJ2-1; no definite D call. CDR1 and CDR2 from the germline V gene are SGHVS and FNYEAQ. V lost 1 base to trimming and J lost 6 bases, with 7 bases between them. The CDR3 totals 13 residues. The CDR3 is CASSLGGGNEQFF. CDR3 DNA sequence: TGTGCCAGCAGCTTAGGAGGCGGCAATGAGCAGTTCTTC.